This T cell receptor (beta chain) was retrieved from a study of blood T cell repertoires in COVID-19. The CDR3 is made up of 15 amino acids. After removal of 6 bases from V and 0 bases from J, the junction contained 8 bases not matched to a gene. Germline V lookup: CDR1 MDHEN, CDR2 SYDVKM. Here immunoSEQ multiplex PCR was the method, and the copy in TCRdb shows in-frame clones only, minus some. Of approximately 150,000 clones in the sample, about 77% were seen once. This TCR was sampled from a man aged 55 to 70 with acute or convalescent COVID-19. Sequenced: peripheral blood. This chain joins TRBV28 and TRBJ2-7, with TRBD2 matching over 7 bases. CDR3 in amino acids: CASSNRLASSYEQYF. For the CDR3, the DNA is TGTGCCAGCAGCAACCGACTAGCCAGCTCCTACGAGCAGTACTTC.